This TCR beta chain was profiled in a study of T-cell memory formation after mild COVID-19. MiXCR, run by TCRdb on the 5' RACE reads, gives a single entry per CDR3 protein. The repertoire holds 250,000 to 350,000 distinct CDR3 sequences, about 15% seen once, with about a fifth in the top ten. This CDR3 contains 16 residues. Germline CDR1 is LGHNA and CDR2 is YSLEER. With 0 bases removed from V and 7 bases from J, the gap between germline ends came to 18 bases. The sample holds a few counts of this clonotype. Its matching antigen is unknown. Findings and limits, study-wide: Some responding clones appeared in pre-infection memory, suggesting cross-reactive memory joined. Mainly in CM and EM were contracting CD4+ clones; CD8+ were in EMRA.

The V gene is TRBV4-3, the J gene TRBJ2-5, with D perhaps TRBD1 or TRBD2 (5 bases each). The specimen was PBMCs or a T cell subset sorted from them (not recorded which). The sequence derives from a young man who had mild COVID-19 (a few samples of this study predate the infection). Cell type and time point are not known. The CDR3 loop reads CASSQEGTSPGGTQYF. The CDR3 coding sequence is TGCGCCAGCAGCCAAGAAGGGACGAGCCCAGGCGGGACCCAGTACTTC.